A selection of T cell receptor beta chains follows, all from one sample in a study of T cell changes during pregnancy in multiple sclerosis. Sequencing was performed with immunoSEQ multiplex PCR; in TCRdb, only in-frame clones are kept and a portion is missing. The sample shows 100,000 or so clones, about 94% of them seen only once. This specimen was peripheral blood, taken before pregnancy. Receptors were obtained from a female donor with multiple sclerosis, enrolled in a pregnancy study. CDR3s include the opening cysteine and the closing phenylalanine or tryptophan. Rows give clone size only sometimes, using once, few, many, or a class for an expanded clone.

clone size: -
J gene: TRBJ1-1
V gene: TRBV2
CDR3 protein: CASIKGRVSEAFF

clone size: -
J gene: TRBJ2-5
V gene: TRBV6-6
CDR3 protein: CASSARQETQYF

clone size: -
J gene: TRBJ1-2
V gene: TRBV7-8
CDR3 protein: CASSFPGEGTNYGYTF

clone size: once
J gene: TRBJ2-3
V gene: TRBV14
CDR3 protein: CASSHGSPGLAWDTQYF

clone size: -
J gene: TRBJ1-3
V gene: TRBV18
CDR3 protein: CASSPAGLSGNTIYF

clone size: -
J gene: TRBJ2-2
V gene: TRBV15
CDR3 protein: CATSRDLVAANTGELFF

clone size: -
J gene: TRBJ1-1
V gene: TRBV6-6
CDR3 protein: CASSGTGTVPLAFF

clone size: -
J gene: TRBJ2-5
V gene: TRBV2
CDR3 protein: CASSGQGYETQYF

clone size: -
J gene: TRBJ2-5
V gene: TRBV5-6
CDR3 protein: CASSRMLAGVKETQYF

clone size: -
J gene: TRBJ2-7
V gene: TRBV27
CDR3 protein: CASSFRGLASSYEQYF

clone size: few
J gene: TRBJ1-2
V gene: TRBV6-1
CDR3 protein: CAIGRDYGSGYTF

clone size: -
J gene: TRBJ1-2
V gene: TRBV28
CDR3 protein: CASSLFAGRGYTF

clone size: -
J gene: TRBJ1-4
V gene: TRBV19
CDR3 protein: CASSIGMSGEKLFF

clone size: few
J gene: TRBJ2-7
V gene: TRBV2
CDR3 protein: CASSDPNRYEQYF

clone size: -
J gene: TRBJ1-1
V gene: TRBV27
CDR3 protein: CASSLPGSEAFF

clone size: -
J gene: TRBJ2-7
V gene: TRBV5-1
CDR3 protein: CASSLAADSYEQYF

clone size: -
J gene: TRBJ2-5
V gene: TRBV29-1
CDR3 protein: CSAELAGGGETQYF

clone size: -
J gene: TRBJ2-5
V gene: TRBV9
CDR3 protein: CASSPWDSEETQYF

clone size: -
J gene: TRBJ2-5
V gene: TRBV19
CDR3 protein: CASPTGGFRQETQYF

clone size: -
J gene: TRBJ2-7
V gene: TRBV7-8
CDR3 protein: CASSLSGTGLSYEQYF

clone size: -
J gene: TRBJ2-1
V gene: TRBV2
CDR3 protein: CASSEVGIGGPAANEQFF

clone size: -
J gene: TRBJ2-7
V gene: TRBV4-3
CDR3 protein: CASSHPNNDRGRTYEQYF

clone size: -
J gene: TRBJ2-1
V gene: TRBV6-1
CDR3 protein: CASTWTGGRDEQFF

clone size: -
J gene: TRBJ2-5
V gene: TRBV5-4
CDR3 protein: CASSVGAFQETQYF

clone size: -
J gene: TRBJ2-1
V gene: TRBV2
CDR3 protein: CATRDYNEQFF